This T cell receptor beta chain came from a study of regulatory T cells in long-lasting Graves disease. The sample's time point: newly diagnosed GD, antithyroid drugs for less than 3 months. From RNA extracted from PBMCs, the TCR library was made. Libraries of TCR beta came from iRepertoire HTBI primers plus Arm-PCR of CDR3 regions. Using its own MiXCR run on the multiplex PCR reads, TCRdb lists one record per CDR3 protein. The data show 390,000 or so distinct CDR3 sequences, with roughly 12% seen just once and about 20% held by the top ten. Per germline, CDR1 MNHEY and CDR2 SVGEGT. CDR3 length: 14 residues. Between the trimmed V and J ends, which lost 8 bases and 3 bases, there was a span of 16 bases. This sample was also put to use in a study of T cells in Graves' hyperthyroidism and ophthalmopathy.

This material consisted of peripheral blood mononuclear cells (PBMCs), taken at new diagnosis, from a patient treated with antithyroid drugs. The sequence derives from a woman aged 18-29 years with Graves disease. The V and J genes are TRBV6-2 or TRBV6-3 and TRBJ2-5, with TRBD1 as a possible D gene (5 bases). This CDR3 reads CASSRQSGKETQYF. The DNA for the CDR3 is TGTGCCAGCTCCAGACAGTCGGGCAAAGAGACCCAGTACTTC.